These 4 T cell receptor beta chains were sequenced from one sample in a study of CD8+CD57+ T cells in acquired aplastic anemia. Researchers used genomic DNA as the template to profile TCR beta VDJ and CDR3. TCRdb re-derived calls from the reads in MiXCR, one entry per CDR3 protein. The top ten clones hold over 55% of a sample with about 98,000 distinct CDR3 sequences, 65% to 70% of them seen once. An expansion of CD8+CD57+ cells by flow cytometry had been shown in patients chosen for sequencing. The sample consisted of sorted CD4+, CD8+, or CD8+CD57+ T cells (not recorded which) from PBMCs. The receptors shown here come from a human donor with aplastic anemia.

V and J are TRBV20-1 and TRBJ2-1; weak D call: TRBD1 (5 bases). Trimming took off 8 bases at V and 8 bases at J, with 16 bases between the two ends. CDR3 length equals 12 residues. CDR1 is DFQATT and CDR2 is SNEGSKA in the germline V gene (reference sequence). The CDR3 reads CSLDRKNDEQFF. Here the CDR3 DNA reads TGCAGTCTTGACAGAAAAAACGATGAGCAGTTCTTC.

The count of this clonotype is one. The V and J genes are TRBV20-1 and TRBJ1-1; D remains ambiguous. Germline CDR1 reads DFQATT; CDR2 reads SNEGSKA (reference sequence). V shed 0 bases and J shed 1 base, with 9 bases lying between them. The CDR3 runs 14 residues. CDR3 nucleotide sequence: TGCAGTGCTAGAGAGGCTTTAAGGAACACTGAAGCTTTCTTT. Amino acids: CSAREALRNTEAFF.

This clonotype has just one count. Here the CDR3 reads CASSPPLANNEQFF. CDR3 sequence (DNA): TGTGCCAGCAGCCCCCCGCTAGCTAACAATGAGCAGTTCTTC. The chain is built from TRBV11-2 and TRBJ2-1, with a possible D match to TRBD2 (5 bases). Trimming took 5 bases from V and 5 from J, leaving 13 bases between them. From germline, CDR1 is SGHAT and CDR2 FQNNGV. The CDR3 runs 14 residues.

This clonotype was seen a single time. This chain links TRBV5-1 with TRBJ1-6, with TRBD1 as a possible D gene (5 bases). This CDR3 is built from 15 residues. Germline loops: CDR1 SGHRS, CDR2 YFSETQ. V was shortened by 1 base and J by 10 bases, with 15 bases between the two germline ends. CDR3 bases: TGCGCCAGCAGCTTGCTCTCAGGGATCGGATCACCCCTCCACTTT. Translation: CASSLLSGIGSPLHF.